A selection of T cell receptor beta chains follows, all from one sample in a study of T cell repertoires in cytomegalovirus infection. TCRdb recomputed calls from the reads with MiXCR, one row per CDR3 protein. The sample lists about 320,000 distinct CDR3 sequences; more than 8% were seen once. Sequenced material: PBMCs. These TCRs come from a human donor in good health (CMV status not recorded). Some clones in this sample may be carry-over from other donors' samples. The CDR3 runs from the conserved cysteine through the conserved F or W. A D gene is named only where the DNA matches it firmly. Not all rows give a size; the values are once, few, many and, for expanded clones, a class.

cdr3_aa,cdr3_nt,cdr3_length,clone_size,j_call,d_call,v_call
CASSPGRSGAGSYNEQFF,TGTGCCAGCAGTCCCGGACGTAGCGGAGCCGGATCCTACAATGAGCAGTTCTTC,18,-,TRBJ2-1,-,TRBV6-1
CASSPLSDLGNQPQHF,TGTGCCAGCAGCCCCTTGTCGGACTTGGGCAATCAGCCCCAGCATTTT,16,many,TRBJ1-5,-,TRBV5-5
CASSLGTSGANEQFF,TGTGCCAGCAGTTTGGGGACTAGCGGAGCTAATGAGCAGTTCTTC,15,many,TRBJ2-1,TRBD2,TRBV6-2/TRBV6-3
CASSLYRGGGEKLFF,TGTGCCAGCAGCTTATACAGGGGAGGAGGGGAAAAACTGTTTTTT,15,-,TRBJ1-4,TRBD1,TRBV7-2
CASSQALGQVNYGYTF,TGCGCCAGCAGCCAAGCGTTAGGGCAGGTGAATTATGGCTACACCTTC,16,many,TRBJ1-2,-,TRBV4-3
CAILKDRGSGNTIYF,TGTGCCATTTTGAAGGACAGAGGCTCTGGAAACACCATATATTTT,15,many,TRBJ1-3,-,TRBV6-1
CASSEVGHNSNYGYTF,TGTGCCAGCAGTGAAGTTGGACATAATTCTAACTATGGCTACACCTTC,16,few,TRBJ1-2,-,TRBV2
CASSYSNGGTEAFF,TGTGCCAGCAGTTATTCCAACGGGGGCACTGAAGCTTTCTTT,14,few,TRBJ1-1,-,TRBV6-1
CASSYGLAGGRDTQYF,TGTGCCAGCAGTTATGGACTAGCGGGAGGCAGAGATACGCAGTATTTT,16,-,TRBJ2-3,TRBD2,TRBV7-2
CASSDGPREKLFF,TGTGCCAGCAGCGACGGGCCGAGGGAAAAACTGTTTTTT,13,many,TRBJ1-4,-,TRBV7-2
CSARDPLKAGKNIQYF,TGCAGTGCTAGAGATCCCTTGAAAGCGGGCAAAAACATTCAGTACTTC,16,-,TRBJ2-4,-,TRBV20-1
CAWSVPPAGEKDYGYTF,TGTGCCTGGAGTGTACCCCCAGCGGGCGAGAAGGACTATGGCTACACCTTC,17,-,TRBJ1-2,-,TRBV30
CASRSNPDKNTGELFF,TGTGCCAGCAGATCTAACCCGGACAAGAACACCGGGGAGCTGTTTTTT,16,-,TRBJ2-2,-,TRBV7-9
CASSPDSNRVNEQFF,TGTGCCAGCAGCCCGGACTCCAACCGGGTCAATGAGCAGTTCTTC,15,many,TRBJ2-1,-,TRBV7-2
CASSQDPPPGRPSNEQFF,TGCGCCAGCAGCCAAGATCCCCCTCCCGGGAGACCTTCCAATGAGCAGTTCTTC,18,-,TRBJ2-1,-,TRBV4-3
CASSKPDRTSADQYF,TGTGCCAGCAGCAAGCCAGATAGGACCTCCGCGGACCAGTACTTC,15,-,TRBJ2-5,-,TRBV28
CASRPSGRAHEQFF,TGTGCCAGCAGACCAAGCGGGAGGGCTCATGAGCAGTTCTTC,14,-,TRBJ2-1,TRBD2,TRBV6-1
CASSSDLGEAFF,TGTGCCAGCAGCTCGGACTTGGGTGAAGCTTTCTTT,12,-,TRBJ1-1,-,TRBV7-9
CASSYSRAVTGYTF,TGTGCCAGCAGTTACTCGAGGGCGGTAACTGGCTACACCTTC,14,many,TRBJ1-2,-,TRBV6-5
CASSLAAGGLPEQYF,TGTGCCAGCAGCTTAGCGGCAGGGGGTCTCCCCGAGCAGTACTTC,15,many,TRBJ2-7,TRBD1,TRBV7-3
CASSLMGGNQPQHF,TGTGCCAGCAGTTTGATGGGGGGTAATCAGCCCCAGCATTTT,14,-,TRBJ1-5,-,TRBV28
CATHLGWDHVNYNEQFF,TGTGCCACCCACCTAGGGTGGGACCACGTAAACTACAATGAGCAGTTCTTC,17,many,TRBJ2-1,-,TRBV15
CASSFRVRDPRWPQHF,TGTGCCAGCAGCTTCAGGGTCCGGGACCCCCGGTGGCCCCAGCATTTT,16,-,TRBJ1-5,-,TRBV7-9
CASSSTRTSDNSPLHF,TGTGCCAGCAGCTCAACCCGGACATCAGATAATTCACCCCTCCACTTT,16,many,TRBJ1-6,-,TRBV7-2
CASGLTSGLGIPYNEQFF,TGTGCTAGTGGTTTGACATCGGGACTAGGGATCCCCTACAATGAGCAGTTCTTC,18,many,TRBJ2-1,TRBD2,TRBV12-5
CASTRDRSGANVLTF,TGTGCCAGCACCCGAGACCGTTCTGGGGCCAACGTCCTGACTTTC,15,-,TRBJ2-6,-,TRBV6-5
CASSRETSGRGNYEQYF,TGCGCCAGCAGCCGAGAGACTAGCGGGAGGGGTAACTACGAGCAGTACTTC,17,-,TRBJ2-7,TRBD2,TRBV4-3
CASSQDVAGGPADTQYF,TGTGCCAGCAGCCAAGATGTTGCAGGGGGCCCGGCAGATACGCAGTATTTT,17,-,TRBJ2-3,TRBD1,TRBV4-1
CASRSGVGSEKLFF,TGTGCCAGCAGATCAGGAGTCGGGAGTGAAAAACTGTTTTTT,14,few,TRBJ1-4,-,TRBV6-8
CASSPASMYTDTQYF,TGCGCCAGCAGCCCAGCAAGTATGTACACAGATACGCAGTATTTT,15,many,TRBJ2-3,-,TRBV4-1
CASSPVGTEAFF,TGTGCCAGCAGCCCGGTAGGCACTGAAGCTTTCTTT,12,many,TRBJ1-1,-,TRBV7-2
CASSFVRSTDTQYF,TGTGCCAGCAGCTTTGTGCGAAGCACAGATACGCAGTATTTT,14,many,TRBJ2-3,-,TRBV7-2
CASSKTGGLTYEQYF,TGTGCCAGCAGCAAAACAGGGGGTCTCACCTACGAGCAGTACTTC,15,-,TRBJ2-7,TRBD1,TRBV7-3
CASSPFQGSTDTQYF,TGTGCCAGCTCACCTTTTCAGGGGTCGACAGATACGCAGTATTTT,15,-,TRBJ2-3,-,TRBV18
CASSSSTGNEQFF,TGTGCCAGCAGTTCATCGACCGGCAATGAGCAGTTCTTC,13,few,TRBJ2-1,-,TRBV7-3
CSARRGVNEQFF,TGCAGTGCTAGGCGGGGGGTCAATGAGCAGTTCTTC,12,few,TRBJ2-1,TRBD2,TRBV20-1
CASSLRGNRDPTDTQYF,TGCGCCAGCAGCCTACGGGGAAACAGGGATCCCACAGATACGCAGTATTTT,17,many,TRBJ2-3,-,TRBV5-1
CASSMTGGEQFF,TGTGCCAGCAGTATGACAGGGGGGGAGCAGTTCTTC,12,few,TRBJ2-1,TRBD1,TRBV6-2/TRBV6-3
CASSLVSTDLYEQYF,TGTGCCAGCAGCTTGGTCAGCACAGATCTGTACGAGCAGTACTTC,15,-,TRBJ2-7,-,TRBV5-6